The clone carrying this TCR beta chain was seen repeatedly, ten times or more. Extraction and reverse transcription of RNA yielded cDNA as the sequencing template. Clones were sequenced by immunoSEQ multiplex PCR, and TCRdb holds only the in-frame ones, with some missing. Of more than 95,000 clones listed, approximately 59% were seen once; the top ten hold almost 30%. Trimming removed 1 base at V and 0 bases at J, with 7 bases between. Germline values: CDR1 MNHNS, CDR2 SASEGT. The CDR3 covers 14 residues. This sample was taken from a study of CD8+ T cells in alopecia areata. Study details: For 6 to 18 months, tofacitinib was taken, and 6 months off drug followed.

The treatment is: oral pan-JAK inhibitor, 5-10 mg twice daily. The sequencing used CD8+ T cells sorted from blood, collected at week 4, from a patient treated with tofacitinib. This sequence joins TRBV6-1 and TRBJ2-7, with a tentative D call TRBD1 (6 bases). The clonotype originates from a human donor with alopecia areata. The CDR3: CASSEGDTSYEQYF. CDR3 DNA: TGTGCCAGCAGTGAAGGGGACACCTCCTACGAGCAGTACTTC.